This T cell receptor beta chain was captured by sequencing in a study of blood T cells in healthy people across ages. Study details: About one barcoded beta molecule per two T cells was the capture yield of template switching.

This clonotype was counted only a few times. There are 14 residues in the CDR3. V was clipped by 4 bases and J by 4 bases; unmatched bases: 4. Approximately 9.2 milliliters was the volume of peripheral blood drawn from each donor. A J-beta primer mix and a sample-barcoded 5' primer were used in a second PCR of roughly 6 to 11 cycles. TCRdb re-called the 5' RACE reads with MiXCR, one entry per CDR3 protein. The data hold more than 900,000 distinct CDR3 sequences, with under 35% observed a single time. These data were also reused for a study on T cells of mothers and their children.

This TCR was recovered from a woman in her thirties or forties in good health. The source material was blood. V gene TRBV12-3 or TRBV12-4 combines with J gene TRBJ1-2; 9 bases are a match to TRBD1. DNA for the CDR3: TGTGCCAGCAGTTCCGGGACAGGGCGCTATGGCTACACCTTC. This codes for CASSSGTGRYGYTF.